The T cell receptor (beta chain) under discussion was sequenced for a study of T cell changes during pregnancy in multiple sclerosis. Germline values: CDR1 LGHNA, CDR2 YSLEER. This CDR3 has 15 amino acids. The V end was cut by 1 base, the J end by 0 bases, with 7 bases between. Data came from immunoSEQ multiplex PCR; TCRdb stores just in-frame clones and leaves some out. The data contain just under 80,000 clones, 90% to 95% of them singletons. Sequenced material: peripheral blood, taken in the second trimester of pregnancy. The chain employs TRBV4-3 and TRBJ1-5; D gene unclear. The clonotype was recovered from a female donor in good health, enrolled as a control in a pregnancy study. The CDR3, as DNA: TGCGCCAGCAGCCAAGTACTTAATAGCAATCAGCCCCAGCATTTT. Its protein is CASSQVLNSNQPQHF.